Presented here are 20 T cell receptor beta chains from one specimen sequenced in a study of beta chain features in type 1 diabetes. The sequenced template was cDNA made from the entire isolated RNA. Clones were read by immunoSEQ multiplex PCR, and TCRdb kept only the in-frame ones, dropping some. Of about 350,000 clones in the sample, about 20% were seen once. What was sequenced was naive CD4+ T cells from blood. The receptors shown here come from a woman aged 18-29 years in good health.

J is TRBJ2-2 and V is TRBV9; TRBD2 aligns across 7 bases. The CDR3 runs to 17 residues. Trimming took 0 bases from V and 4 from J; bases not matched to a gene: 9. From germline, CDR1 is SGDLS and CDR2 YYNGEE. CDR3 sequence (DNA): TGTGCCAGCAGCGTAGGCCTGGGGGACTACTCCACCGGGGAGCTGTTTTTT. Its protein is CASSVGLGDYSTGELFF.

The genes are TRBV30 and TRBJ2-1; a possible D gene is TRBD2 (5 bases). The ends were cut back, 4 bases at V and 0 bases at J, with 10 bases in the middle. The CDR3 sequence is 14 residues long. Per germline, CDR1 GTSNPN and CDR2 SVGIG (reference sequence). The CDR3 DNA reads TGTGCCTGGAATTGGAGGAGCTCCTACAATGAGCAGTTCTTC. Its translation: CAWNWRSSYNEQFF.

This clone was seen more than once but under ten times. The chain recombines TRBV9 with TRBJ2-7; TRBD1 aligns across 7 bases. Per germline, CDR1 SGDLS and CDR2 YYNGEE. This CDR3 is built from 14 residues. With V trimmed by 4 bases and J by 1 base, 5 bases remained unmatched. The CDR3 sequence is CASSPGTASYEQYF. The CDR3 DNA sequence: TGTGCCAGCAGCCCCGGGACAGCATCCTACGAGCAGTACTTC.

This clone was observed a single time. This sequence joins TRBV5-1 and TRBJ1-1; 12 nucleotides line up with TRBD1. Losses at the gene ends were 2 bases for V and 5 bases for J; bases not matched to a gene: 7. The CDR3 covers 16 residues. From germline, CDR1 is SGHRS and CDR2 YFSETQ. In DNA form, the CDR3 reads TGCGCCAGCAGCTTCGGGACAGGGGGCGCCGGGACTGAAGCTTTCTTT. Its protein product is CASSFGTGGAGTEAFF.

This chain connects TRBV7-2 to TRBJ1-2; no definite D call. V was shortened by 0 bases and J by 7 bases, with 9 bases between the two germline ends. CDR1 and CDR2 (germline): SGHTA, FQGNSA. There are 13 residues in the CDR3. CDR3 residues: CASSLASGGGYTF. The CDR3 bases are TGTGCCAGCAGCTTAGCTTCGGGAGGTGGCTACACCTTC.

CDR3: CASSKQGHEQYF. The CDR3 nucleotides read TGTGCCAGCAGCAAACAGGGGCACGAGCAGTACTTC. The chain recombines TRBV7-6 with TRBJ2-7; 7 bases are shared with TRBD1. CDR1 and CDR2 from the germline V gene are SGHVS and FNYEAQ. Trimming removed 5 bases from V and 5 bases from J; junction bases left unmatched: 3. The CDR3 consists of 12 residues.

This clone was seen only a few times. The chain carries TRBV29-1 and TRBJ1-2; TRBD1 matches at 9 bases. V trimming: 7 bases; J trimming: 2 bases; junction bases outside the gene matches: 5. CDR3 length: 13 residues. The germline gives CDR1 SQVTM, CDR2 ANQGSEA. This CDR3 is CSATGGSNYGYTF. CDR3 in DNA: TGCAGCGCGACAGGGGGATCAAACTATGGCTACACCTTC.

As DNA, the CDR3 is TGTGCCAGCAGTGACAGGGGTAATGAGCAGTTCTTC. This sequence encodes CASSDRGNEQFF. The gene calls are TRBV6-1 and TRBJ2-1; D possibly corresponds to TRBD1 (6 bases). CDR1 MNHNS and CDR2 SASEGT come from the germline V gene. This CDR3 region has 12 residues. Trimming removed 3 bases at V and 7 bases at J, with 7 bases between.

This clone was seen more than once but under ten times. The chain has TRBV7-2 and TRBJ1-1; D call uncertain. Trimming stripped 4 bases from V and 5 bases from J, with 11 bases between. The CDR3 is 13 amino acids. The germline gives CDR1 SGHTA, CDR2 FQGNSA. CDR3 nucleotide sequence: TGTGCCAGCAGCTACTACGAGGAGACTGAAGCTTTCTTT. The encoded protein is CASSYYEETEAFF.

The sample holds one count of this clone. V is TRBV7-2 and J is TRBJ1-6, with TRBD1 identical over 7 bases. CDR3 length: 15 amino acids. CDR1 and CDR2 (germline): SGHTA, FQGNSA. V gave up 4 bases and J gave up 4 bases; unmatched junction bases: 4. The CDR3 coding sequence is TGTGCCAGCAGCTCTGACAGGGCTTATAATTCACCCCTCCACTTT. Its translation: CASSSDRAYNSPLHF.

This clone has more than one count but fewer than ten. Here the CDR3 reads CASSSQGWDNQPQHF. CDR3 nucleotide sequence: TGTGCCAGCAGCTCACAGGGATGGGACAATCAGCCCCAGCATTTT. The chain couples TRBV11-2 to TRBJ1-5; D perhaps matches TRBD1 (6 bases). The germline V gene has CDR1 SGHAT and CDR2 FQNNGV. The V end lost 4 bases, the J end lost 3 bases, and 13 bases lay between the germline ends. CDR3 size: 15 residues.

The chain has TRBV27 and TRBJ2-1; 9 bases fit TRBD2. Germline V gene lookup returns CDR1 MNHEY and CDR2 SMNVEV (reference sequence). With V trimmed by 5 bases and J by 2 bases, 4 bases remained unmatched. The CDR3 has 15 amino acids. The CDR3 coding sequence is TGTGCCAGCAGTCCCGTAGCGGGGGCCTACAATGAGCAGTTCTTC. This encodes CASSPVAGAYNEQFF.

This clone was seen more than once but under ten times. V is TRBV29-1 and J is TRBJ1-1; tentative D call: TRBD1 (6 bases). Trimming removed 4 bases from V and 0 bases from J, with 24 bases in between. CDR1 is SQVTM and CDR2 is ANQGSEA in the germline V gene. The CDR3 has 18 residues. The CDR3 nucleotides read TGCAGCGTTGGACAAAAGTGGGGGCTCGGTAGTATGAACACTGAAGCTTTCTTT. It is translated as CSVGQKWGLGSMNTEAFF.

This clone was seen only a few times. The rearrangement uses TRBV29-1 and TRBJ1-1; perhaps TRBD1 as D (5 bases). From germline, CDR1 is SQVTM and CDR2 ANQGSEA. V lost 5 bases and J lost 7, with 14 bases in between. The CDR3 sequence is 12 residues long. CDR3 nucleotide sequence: TGCAGCGTTAGGGGAGGGAGTGGTGAAGCTTTCTTT. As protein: CSVRGGSGEAFF.

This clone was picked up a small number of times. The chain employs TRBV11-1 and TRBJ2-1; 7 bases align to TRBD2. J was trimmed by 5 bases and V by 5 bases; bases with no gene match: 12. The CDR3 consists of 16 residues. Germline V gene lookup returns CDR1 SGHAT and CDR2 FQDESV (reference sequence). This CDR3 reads CASSPRISGLNNEQFF. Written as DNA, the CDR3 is TGTGCCAGCAGCCCTCGAATTAGCGGGCTTAACAATGAGCAGTTCTTC.

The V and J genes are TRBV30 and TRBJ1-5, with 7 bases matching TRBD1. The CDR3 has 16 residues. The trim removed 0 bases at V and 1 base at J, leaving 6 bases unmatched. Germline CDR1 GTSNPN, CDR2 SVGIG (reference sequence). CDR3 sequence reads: CAWSVQGRGSNQPQHF. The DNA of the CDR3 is TGTGCCTGGAGTGTACAGGGCAGGGGGAGCAATCAGCCCCAGCATTTT.

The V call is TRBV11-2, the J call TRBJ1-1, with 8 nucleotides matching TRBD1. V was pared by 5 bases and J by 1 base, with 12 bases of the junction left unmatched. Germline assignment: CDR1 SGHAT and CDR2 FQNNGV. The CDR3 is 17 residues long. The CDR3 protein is CASSLILDRAGNTEAFF. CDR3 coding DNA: TGTGCCAGCAGCCTGATACTGGACAGGGCGGGGAACACTGAAGCTTTCTTT.

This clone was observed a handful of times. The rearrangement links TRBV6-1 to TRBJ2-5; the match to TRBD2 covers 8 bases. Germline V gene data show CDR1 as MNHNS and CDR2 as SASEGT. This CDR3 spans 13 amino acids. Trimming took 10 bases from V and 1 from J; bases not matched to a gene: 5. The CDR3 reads CATSLAVQETQYF. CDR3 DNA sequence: TGTGCCACCTCACTAGCGGTCCAAGAGACCCAGTACTTC.

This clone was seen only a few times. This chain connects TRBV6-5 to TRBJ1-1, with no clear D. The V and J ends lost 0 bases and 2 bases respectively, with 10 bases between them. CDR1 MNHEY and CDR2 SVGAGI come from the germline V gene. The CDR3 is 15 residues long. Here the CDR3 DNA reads TGTGCCAGCAGTTACTCTTGGAGGGAAAACACTGAAGCTTTCTTT. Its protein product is CASSYSWRENTEAFF.

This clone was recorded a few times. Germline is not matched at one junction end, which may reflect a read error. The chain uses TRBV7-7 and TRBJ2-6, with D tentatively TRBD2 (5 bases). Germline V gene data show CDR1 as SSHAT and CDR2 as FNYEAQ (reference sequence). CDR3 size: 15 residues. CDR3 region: CASSPRGSGANVLTF. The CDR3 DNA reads TGTGCTAGCAGCCCCCGGGGTTCTGGGGCCAACGTCCTGACTTTC. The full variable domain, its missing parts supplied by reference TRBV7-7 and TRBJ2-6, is GAGVSQSPRYKVTKRGQDVTLRCDPISSHATLYWYQQALGQGPEFLTYFNYEAQPDKSGLPSDRFSAERPEGSISTLTIQRTEQRDSAMYRCASSPRGSGANVLTFGAGSRLTVL.